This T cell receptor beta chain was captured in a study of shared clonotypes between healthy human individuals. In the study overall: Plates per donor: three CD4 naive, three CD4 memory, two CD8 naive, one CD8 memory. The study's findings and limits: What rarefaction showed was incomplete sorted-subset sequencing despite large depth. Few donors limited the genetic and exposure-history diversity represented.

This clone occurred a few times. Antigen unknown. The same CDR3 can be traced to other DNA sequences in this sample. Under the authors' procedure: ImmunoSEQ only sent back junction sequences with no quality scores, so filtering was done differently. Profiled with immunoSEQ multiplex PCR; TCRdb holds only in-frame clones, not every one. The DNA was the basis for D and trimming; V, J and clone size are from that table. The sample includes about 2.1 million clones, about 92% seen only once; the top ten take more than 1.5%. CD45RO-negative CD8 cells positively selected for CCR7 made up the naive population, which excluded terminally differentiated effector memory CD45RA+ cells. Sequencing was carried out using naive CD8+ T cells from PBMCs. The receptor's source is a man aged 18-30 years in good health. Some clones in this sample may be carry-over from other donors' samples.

The CDR3 coding sequence is TGTGCCAGCAGCTTTGGACAGACCTACGAGCAGTACTTC. Translation gives CASSFGQTYEQYF. V gene TRBV11-2 combines with J gene TRBJ2-7; perhaps TRBD1 as D (6 bases). The CDR3 is 13 residues long. Trimming removed 3 bases from V and 2 bases from J, with 8 bases in between. The germline V gene encodes CDR1 SGHAT and CDR2 FQNNGV.